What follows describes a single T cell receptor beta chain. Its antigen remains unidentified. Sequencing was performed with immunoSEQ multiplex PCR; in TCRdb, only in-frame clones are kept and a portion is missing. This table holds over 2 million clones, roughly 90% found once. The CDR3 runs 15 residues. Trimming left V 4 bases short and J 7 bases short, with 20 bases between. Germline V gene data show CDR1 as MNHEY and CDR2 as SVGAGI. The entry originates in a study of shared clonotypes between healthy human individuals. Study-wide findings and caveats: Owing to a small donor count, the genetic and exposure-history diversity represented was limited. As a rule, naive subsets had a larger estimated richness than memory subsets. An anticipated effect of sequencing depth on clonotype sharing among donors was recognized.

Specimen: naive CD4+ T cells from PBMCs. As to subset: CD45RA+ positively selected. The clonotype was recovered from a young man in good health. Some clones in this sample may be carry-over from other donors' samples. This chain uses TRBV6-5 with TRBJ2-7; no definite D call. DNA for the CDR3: TGTGCCAGCAGTTTCGGGTTCACCAGAGTGGGGGAGCAGTACTTC. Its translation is CASSFGFTRVGEQYF.